This T cell receptor beta chain was sequenced for a study of blood T cell repertoires in COVID-19. Whole-study context: The United States, Italy and Spain supplied acute and convalescent COVID-19 samples.

Sequencing used immunoSEQ multiplex PCR; TCRdb keeps in-frame clones, though not all of them. The repertoire holds more than 85,000 clones, with 84% as singletons. The J segment lost 2 bases and the V segment lost 3 bases, leaving 2 bases of the junction unmatched. The CDR3 is 13 residues long. Germline CDR1 SGHRS, CDR2 YFSETQ. Sequencing input: peripheral blood. The TCR sequence derives from a woman older than 75 with active or convalescent COVID-19. The chain employs TRBV5-1 and TRBJ2-7; 7 bases line up with TRBD2. CDR3 sequence (DNA): TGCGCCAGCAGCTCAGGGACTACCTACGAGCAGTACTTC. Amino acid sequence: CASSSGTTYEQYF.